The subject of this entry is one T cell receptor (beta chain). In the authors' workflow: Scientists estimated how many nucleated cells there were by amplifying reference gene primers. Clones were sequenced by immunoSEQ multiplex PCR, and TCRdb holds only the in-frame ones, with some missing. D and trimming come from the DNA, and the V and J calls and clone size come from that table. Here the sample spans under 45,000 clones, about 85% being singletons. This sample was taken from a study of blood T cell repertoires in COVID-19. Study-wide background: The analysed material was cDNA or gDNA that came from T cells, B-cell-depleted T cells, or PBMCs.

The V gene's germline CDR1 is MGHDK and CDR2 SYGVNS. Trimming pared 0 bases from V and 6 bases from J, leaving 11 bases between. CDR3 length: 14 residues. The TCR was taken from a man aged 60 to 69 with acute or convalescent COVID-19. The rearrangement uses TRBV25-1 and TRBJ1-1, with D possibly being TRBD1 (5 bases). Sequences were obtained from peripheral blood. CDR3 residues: CASSEYRSTAEAFF. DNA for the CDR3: TGTGCCAGCAGTGAATATAGATCGACAGCTGAAGCTTTCTTT.